The clone carrying this T cell receptor beta chain has ten or more counts. Its antigen is not identified. This specimen belongs to a study of T cells in Graves' hyperthyroidism and ophthalmopathy. Per the germline V gene, CDR1 is SGDLS and CDR2 is YYNGEE. This CDR3 comprises 16 residues. V was clipped by 0 bases and J by 0 bases; unmatched bases: 6. TCR beta CDR3 sequences were amplified from RNA transcripts. A set of HTBI primers served as the primers for a first-round RT-PCR of the TCR CDR3. One entry per CDR3 protein, called by TCRdb with MiXCR from the multiplex PCR reads. Of fewer than 300,000 distinct CDR3 sequences in the sample, roughly 15% are singletons; the top ten hold 30%. Study-level findings and limits: Expanded thyroid clonotypes (above 0.001) were mostly also found in blood.

What was sequenced was blood. This TCR was recovered from a woman in her forties or fifties with Graves' hyperthyroidism that later progressed to Graves' ophthalmopathy. The gene calls are TRBV9 and TRBJ2-7; 7 bases match TRBD2. The CDR3 region is CASSVGPSGSSYEQYF. As DNA, the CDR3 is TGTGCCAGCAGCGTAGGCCCTAGCGGCTCCTCCTACGAGCAGTACTTC.